This T cell receptor (beta chain) was sequenced during a study of cytomegalovirus exposure and HLA in healthy donors. The CDR3 has 11 residues. Trimming shortened V by 6 bases and J by 8 bases, and 13 bases separated the two germline ends. Germline V CDR1 and CDR2: SQVTM, ANQGSEA. The PCR made use of 60 Vbeta and 13 Jbeta primers. Method: immunoSEQ multiplex PCR; TCRdb's copy keeps in-frame clones and lacks some. This table has around 40,000 clones, 70% to 80% appearing once. Findings and caveats of the study: Upon later analysis, TCR association rates were observed to vary by HLA locus, being highest for DRB1 and lowest for HLA-C. Being productive about 87% or about 30% of the time was typical of most TCR beta V segments in an earlier analysis.

At the time of sampling, donors were nominally healthy, though unrecorded immune exposures were likely. This clone was recorded a few times. Its cognate antigen is unknown. This sequence was found in a woman younger than 45 in good health and CMV-seronegative. The J gene is TRBJ1-1, the V gene TRBV29-1; D is perhaps TRBD1 (6 bases). The material sequenced was PBMCs. CDR3 protein: CSVRGGQEAFF. DNA of the CDR3: TGCAGCGTCCGGGGGGGACAAGAAGCTTTCTTT.